This T cell receptor (beta chain) comes out of a study of T cell responses to AZD1222 COVID-19 vaccine. The germline gives CDR1 MGHDK, CDR2 SYGVNS. This CDR3 has 13 residues. Trimming took 4 bases from V and 1 from J, leaving 7 bases between them. In the case of this clone: The antigen remains undetermined.

Method: immunoSEQ multiplex PCR; TCRdb's copy keeps in-frame clones and lacks some. The profile covers 140,000 or so clones, with roughly 90% appearing a single time and 1.5% to 2% taken by the ten largest. Findings and limits, study-wide: Baseline antibody screening turned up just a handful of seropositive AZD1222 recipients. Spike-specific TCR breadth and depth grew following two AZD1222 doses. Nearly half of spike-specific TCRs reportedly go after variant regions that carry no mutations. Repertoire collection took place solely once the T cell response had peaked.

The rearrangement joins TRBV25-1 to TRBJ1-1; D is unresolved. Specimen: peripheral blood, collected on day 0 of AZD1222 vaccination. The sequence was obtained from an adult in good health. This CDR3 reads CASSVQENTEAFF. CDR3 sequence (DNA): TGTGCCAGCAGTGTACAAGAGAACACTGAAGCTTTCTTT.